The 26 T cell receptor beta chains below were found in one sample sequenced in a study of blood T cell repertoires in COVID-19. Method: immunoSEQ multiplex PCR; TCRdb's copy keeps in-frame clones and lacks some. The sample shows around 370,000 clones, 87% of them seen only once. Sequencing was carried out using peripheral blood. The source is a woman in her forties or fifties with COVID-19, enrolled during active disease.

The V call is TRBV12-3 or TRBV12-4, the J call TRBJ1-2; no definite D call. This CDR3 is 13 amino acids long. Trimming shortened V by 6 bases and J by 1 base, and 9 bases separated the two germline ends. In DNA form, the CDR3 reads TGTGCCAGCAGGCTGACAAGTAACTATGGCTACACCTTC. It yields the protein CASRLTSNYGYTF.

The rearrangement links TRBV18 to TRBJ1-6; 7 positions agree with TRBD1. The junction had 10 bases not matched to a gene; V was cut back by 4 bases and J by 13 bases. This CDR3 comprises 14 residues. Germline CDR1 reads KGHSH; CDR2 reads LQKENI. The CDR3: CASSHPTGSSPLHF. The CDR3 DNA is TGTGCCAGCTCACACCCGACAGGGTCCTCGCCCCTCCACTTT.

The rearrangement uses TRBV30 and TRBJ1-2, with unresolved D. Germline CDR1 and CDR2: GTSNPN and SVGIG (reference sequence). This CDR3 contains 14 residues. V was clipped by 0 bases and J by 4 bases, with 12 bases between them. CDR3: CAWSVSTGSYGYTF. The CDR3 nucleotides are TGTGCCTGGAGTGTCTCTACCGGGAGCTATGGCTACACCTTC.

This chain uses TRBV11-2 with TRBJ2-3; no firm D call. Germline V CDR1 and CDR2: SGHAT, FQNNGV. V was pared by 6 bases and J by 0 bases, with 16 bases between. The CDR3 contains 16 residues. This CDR3 is CASRPPGTPSTDTQYF. CDR3 DNA: TGTGCCAGCAGGCCCCCAGGAACCCCGAGCACAGATACGCAGTATTTT.

This clone was found once. The chain couples TRBV2 to TRBJ1-2; 10 bases align to TRBD1. The CDR3 consists of 14 residues. Germline CDR1 SNHLY, CDR2 FYNNEI. V was pared by 6 bases and J by 8 bases, with 9 bases of the junction left unmatched. Here the CDR3 reads CASRGDRGRGGYTF. In nucleotides, the CDR3 is TGTGCCAGCAGGGGGGACAGGGGCAGGGGAGGCTACACCTTC.

The rearrangement joins TRBV7-2 to TRBJ2-1; D perhaps matches TRBD1 (5 bases). The germline V gene encodes CDR1 SGHTA and CDR2 FQGNSA. The V gene lost 6 bases and the J gene lost 4 bases, with 13 bases spanning the gap. The CDR3 has 14 residues. CDR3 bases: TGTGCCAGCAGATCCGACAGAGAATACAATGAGCAGTTCTTC. Encoded protein: CASRSDREYNEQFF.

The rearrangement uses TRBV19 and TRBJ2-7; weak D call: TRBD2 (7 bases). The V and J ends lost 3 bases and 3 bases respectively, with 12 bases between them. The CDR3 is made up of 14 amino acids. Germline V CDR1 and CDR2: LNHDA, SQIVND (reference sequence). As DNA, the CDR3 is TGTGCCAGTAGTATCGGGGGCGGGGGCTACGAGCAGTACTTC. Protein sequence: CASSIGGGGYEQYF. Together with reference TRBV19 and TRBJ2-7, the CDR3 gives the full variable domain: DGGITQSPKYLFRKEGQNVTLSCEQNLNHDAMYWYRQDPGQGLRLIYYSQIVNDFQKGDIAEGYSVSREKKESFPLTVTSAQKNPTAFYLCASSIGGGGYEQYFGPGTRLTVT.

Turning to this clone: Germline and junction disagree at one end, which may indicate a read error. The chain joins TRBV6-2 or TRBV6-3 to TRBJ2-4; TRBD2 matches 8 bases. Germline values: CDR1 MNHEY, CDR2 SVGEGT. The CDR3 is 14 residues long. The CDR3 sequence: CASSYFGVPGLVSF. CDR3 coding DNA: TGTGCCAGCAGTTACTTCGGGGTACCGGGACTAGTATCTTTC.

The chain uses TRBV27 and TRBJ1-2, with a possible D match to TRBD1 (5 bases). V was pared by 2 bases and J by 0 bases, with 10 bases between. Per germline, CDR1 MNHEY and CDR2 SMNVEV (reference sequence). This CDR3 spans 15 amino acids. CDR3 region: CASSLLGQSNYGYTF. CDR3 in DNA: TGTGCCAGCAGTTTACTAGGACAATCTAACTATGGCTACACCTTC.

This chain joins TRBV19 and TRBJ2-2; D possibly corresponds to TRBD2 (6 bases). Germline V gives CDR1 LNHDA, CDR2 SQIVND (reference sequence). The CDR3 is 17 amino acids. The germline V and J ends were trimmed by 3 bases and 6 bases, with 20 bases remaining between them. This chain's CDR3 is CASSILRPGVGSGELFF. CDR3 nucleotide sequence: TGTGCCAGTAGTATTTTACGGCCGGGGGTCGGTTCCGGGGAGCTGTTTTTT.

This rearrangement joins TRBV6-6 to TRBJ2-7; maybe TRBD1 (6 bases). Trimming removed 5 bases from V and 0 bases from J, with 11 bases in between. The CDR3 is made up of 14 amino acids. Germline V CDR1 and CDR2: MNHNY, SVGAGI (reference sequence). The CDR3: CASSPGQGSYEQYF. The CDR3 nucleotides read TGTGCCAGCAGTCCGGGACAAGGCTCCTACGAGCAGTACTTC.

The V call is TRBV6-5, the J call TRBJ2-7; 10 bases agree with TRBD1. CDR3 length equals 15 residues. Per the germline V gene, CDR1 is MNHEY and CDR2 is SVGAGI. Losses at the gene ends were 0 bases for V and 2 bases for J; bases not matched to a gene: 1. CDR3 sequence reads: CASSYSGQGAYEQYF. Here the CDR3 DNA reads TGTGCCAGCAGTTACTCTGGACAGGGGGCCTACGAGCAGTACTTC.

The chain carries TRBV24-1 and TRBJ2-5, with 7 bases that match TRBD2. CDR3 length: 15 residues. CDR1 is KGHDR, CDR2 SFDVKD, per germline. Trimming took 3 bases from V and 4 from J; bases not matched to a gene: 7. The CDR3 DNA reads TGTGCCACCAGTGATACCCGGGGGGAGGGAGAGACCCAGTACTTC. This translates into CATSDTRGEGETQYF.

The V call is TRBV4-1, the J call TRBJ1-4, with a weak D call TRBD1 (6 bases). Trimming pared 2 bases from V and 8 bases from J, leaving 18 bases between. The CDR3 consists of 16 residues. The germline V gene encodes CDR1 MGHRA and CDR2 YSYEKL. The CDR3 DNA reads TGCGCCAGCAGCCAACCCGGGACACTTAACTGGGAAAAACTGTTTTTT. Protein sequence: CASSQPGTLNWEKLFF.

J is TRBJ2-4 and V is TRBV21-1; the DNA was not compared with TRBD1, the D call given in the table. TRBV21-1 is annotated as a pseudogene. The CDR3 runs to 19 residues. The CDR3 loop is CASSKRATGHMSTKNIQYF. The CDR3 DNA follows: TGTGCCAGCAGCAAAAGGGCTACGGGACACATGTCGACCAAAAACATTCAGTACTTC.

The chain couples TRBV27 to TRBJ2-7; TRBD1 is a possible D gene (6 bases). This CDR3 has 15 residues. Germline V gene data show CDR1 as MNHEY and CDR2 as SMNVEV (reference sequence). V shed 6 bases and J shed 0 bases, with 15 bases lying between them. The CDR3 is CASRPTGSHSYEQYF. The CDR3 bases are TGTGCCAGCAGACCGACAGGATCCCACTCCTACGAGCAGTACTTC.

The chain links TRBV7-2 to TRBJ2-7; 9 bases map to TRBD2. This CDR3 region has 18 residues. J lost 3 bases, V lost 5 bases, and 17 bases had no gene match. Germline V gives CDR1 SGHTA, CDR2 FQGNSA. CDR3 in DNA: TGTGCCAGCAGCGCAGCGGGGGGCAGGGGCCAGGGCTACTACGAGCAGTACTTC. As protein: CASSAAGGRGQGYYEQYF. The full variable domain, in which reference TRBV7-2 and TRBJ2-7 provide the parts outside the CDR3, is GAGVSQSPSNKVTEKGKDVELRCDPISGHTALYWYRQSLGQGLEFLIYFQGNSAPDKSGLPSDRFSAERTGGSVSTLTIQRTQQEDSAVYLCASSAAGGRGQGYYEQYFGPGTRLTVT.

This sequence joins TRBV6-5 and TRBJ1-2; TRBD1 aligns across 9 bases. The CDR3 consists of 15 residues. The germline CDR1 and CDR2 sequences are MNHEY and SVGAGI. V trimming: 6 bases; J trimming: 2 bases; junction bases outside the gene matches: 7. CDR3 coding DNA: TGTGCCAGCAGAAAACAAGGGACAGGGAACTATGGCTACACCTTC. Translation: CASRKQGTGNYGYTF.

V gene TRBV30 combines with J gene TRBJ2-5; TRBD1 might be the D (6 bases). V was pared by 3 bases and J by 5 bases, with 10 bases between. The germline V gene encodes CDR1 GTSNPN and CDR2 SVGIG (reference sequence). CDR3 length equals 12 residues. This CDR3 reads CAWRQGYETQYF. For the CDR3, the DNA is TGTGCCTGGAGACAGGGTTATGAGACCCAGTACTTC. Filled out from reference TRBV30 and TRBJ2-5, the complete variable domain reads SQTIHQWPATLVQPVGSPLSLECTVEGTSNPNLYWYRQAAGRGLQLLFYSVGIGQISSEVPQNLSASRPQDRQFILSSKKLLLSDSGFYLCAWRQGYETQYFGPGTRLLVL.

The chain recombines TRBV9 with TRBJ2-3, with D perhaps matching TRBD2 (5 bases). Germline V gene lookup returns CDR1 SGDLS and CDR2 YYNGEE. The CDR3 is made up of 16 amino acids. The V end was cut by 4 bases, the J end by 3 bases, with 18 bases between. The CDR3 reads CASSFRSTSKTDTQYF. CDR3 nucleotides: TGTGCCAGCAGCTTCCGTAGTACTAGTAAAACAGATACGCAGTATTTT.

V and J are TRBV7-2 and TRBJ2-2, with 8 bases that match TRBD2. Germline V gene data show CDR1 as SGHTA and CDR2 as FQGNSA. Trimming cost V 6 bases and J 6 bases; bases outside gene matches: 6. CDR3 length equals 14 residues. As DNA, the CDR3 is TGTGCCAGCAGGAGCCGGGGGGGACCCGGGGAGCTGTTTTTT. Its protein is CASRSRGGPGELFF.

V usage is TRBV7-2 and J usage is TRBJ1-1; D gene unclear. This CDR3 contains 14 residues. Germline V gene data show CDR1 as SGHTA and CDR2 as FQGNSA. V was clipped by 5 bases and J by 4 bases, with 14 bases between them. The CDR3 sequence is CASSSNIRSTEAFF. The DNA of the CDR3 is TGTGCCAGCAGCAGTAACATCAGAAGCACTGAAGCTTTCTTT.

The J gene is TRBJ2-7, the V gene TRBV19, with a weak D call TRBD2 (5 bases). V lost 6 bases and J 2 bases, leaving 11 bases between the germline ends. Germline V gene sequence: CDR1 LNHDA, CDR2 SQIVND (reference sequence). The CDR3 runs 13 residues. The CDR3: CASSPGRAYEQYF. CDR3 nucleotides: TGTGCCAGTAGCCCGGGAAGGGCCTACGAGCAGTACTTC.

This clone appeared once. The chain links TRBV27 to TRBJ1-5, with a possible D match to TRBD1 (5 bases). The V end lost 6 bases, the J end lost 2 bases, and 26 bases lay between the germline ends. The germline gives CDR1 MNHEY, CDR2 SMNVEV (reference sequence). This CDR3 comprises 19 residues. The CDR3 nucleotides read TGTGCCAGCAGCCAGTCCCGGGGGGGGGTGTCGTACGGCAATCAGCCCCAGCATTTT. Protein: CASSQSRGGVSYGNQPQHF.

This clone was seen once. The J gene is TRBJ2-7, the V gene TRBV29-1; D is ambiguous. With 6 bases removed from V and 0 bases from J, the gap between germline ends came to 21 bases. The CDR3 runs to 16 residues. Per germline, CDR1 SQVTM and CDR2 ANQGSEA. CDR3 region: CSVRSPGLQSSYEQYF. DNA for the CDR3: TGCAGCGTCCGCTCCCCTGGGCTCCAGAGCTCCTACGAGCAGTACTTC.

The rearrangement links TRBV30 to TRBJ1-2, with unresolved D. Germline V gene data show CDR1 as GTSNPN and CDR2 as SVGIG (reference sequence). The CDR3 has 13 amino acids. V was clipped by 7 bases and J by 4 bases, with 16 bases between them. In nucleotides, the CDR3 is TGTGCCTCCACACCCGCCAGAAGCTATGGCTACACCTTC. Protein product: CASTPARSYGYTF.